Listed below are T cell receptor beta chains from one sample, sequenced in a study of cytomegalovirus exposure and HLA in healthy donors. The assay was immunoSEQ multiplex PCR, and TCRdb's table has in-frame clones only and misses some. The table lists under 150,000 clones, roughly 72% of them singletons. Sequencing used PBMCs. The receptors stem from a woman aged 50 to 65 in good health and CMV-seronegative. Both conserved end residues are part of each CDR3. The order of the fields is D gene, V gene, clone size, J gene, CDR3 DNA, CDR3 protein. D genes are given only for firm matches. Clone size, where shown, is once, few, many, or a class for clones that have expanded.

D: NA
V: TRBV9
size: NA
J: TRBJ2-7
DNA: TGTGCCAGCAGCCCATCGGGACTCAGCTACGAGCAGTACTTC
CDR3: CASSPSGLSYEQYF

D: NA
V: TRBV15
size: NA
J: TRBJ2-5
DNA: TGTGCCACCAGCAGACCACCTTGGGACGTCCCTCAGGGGGAGACCCAGTACTTC
CDR3: CATSRPPWDVPQGETQYF

D: NA
V: TRBV6-6
size: NA
J: TRBJ1-2
DNA: TGTGCCAGCAGTTACCCCCAGGGAGGTAAAGATGGCTACACCTTC
CDR3: CASSYPQGGKDGYTF

D: NA
V: TRBV9
size: NA
J: TRBJ2-6
DNA: TGTGCCAGCAGTACCACAGGGTTCAGCTCTGGGGCCAACGTCCTGACTTTC
CDR3: CASSTTGFSSGANVLTF

D: NA
V: TRBV29-1
size: NA
J: TRBJ2-1
DNA: TGCAGCGTTGAACCGCCCCTAGCGCTCAATGAGCAGTTCTTC
CDR3: CSVEPPLALNEQFF

D: TRBD2
V: TRBV27
size: few
J: TRBJ2-7
DNA: TGTGCCAGCATGCCCCGGGGGGTTTTGGGCGAGCAGTACTTC
CDR3: CASMPRGVLGEQYF

D: NA
V: TRBV30
size: NA
J: TRBJ1-2
DNA: TGTGCCTGGTCATTTTCAGGGAACTATGGCTACACCTTC
CDR3: CAWSFSGNYGYTF

D: TRBD1
V: TRBV28
size: NA
J: TRBJ1-5
DNA: TGTGCCAGCAGCGCAGGACAGGGGACTCAGCCCCAGAATTTT
CDR3: CASSAGQGTQPQNF

D: TRBD1
V: TRBV28
size: NA
J: TRBJ1-1
DNA: TGTGCCAGCAGTCCGGGGACAGGGACTGAAGCTTTCTTT
CDR3: CASSPGTGTEAFF

D: NA
V: TRBV27
size: NA
J: TRBJ2-1
DNA: TGTGCCAGCAGGAATTCACTAGCATACTCCTACAATGAGCAGTTCTTC
CDR3: CASRNSLAYSYNEQFF

D: TRBD1
V: TRBV28
size: NA
J: TRBJ2-1
DNA: TGTGCCAGCCCCCCAGCCAGGGGGACAGGAGGGGTACAGTTCTTC
CDR3: CASPPARGTGGVQFF

D: NA
V: TRBV28
size: NA
J: TRBJ2-3
DNA: TGTGCCAGCAGTCCACTGGGGGGAAGCACAGATACGCAGTATTTT
CDR3: CASSPLGGSTDTQYF

D: TRBD1
V: TRBV10-3
size: NA
J: TRBJ1-5
DNA: TGTGCCATCAGCGACAGGGACAATCAGCCCCAGCATTTT
CDR3: CAISDRDNQPQHF

D: TRBD1
V: TRBV28
size: NA
J: TRBJ2-4
DNA: TGTGCCAGCAGTCGGACAGGGATTAGGGACGCCAAAAACATTCAGTACTTC
CDR3: CASSRTGIRDAKNIQYF

D: TRBD2
V: TRBV11-2
size: NA
J: TRBJ2-5
DNA: TGTGCCAGCAGGGGAACTAGCGGGAGGAGAGAGACCCAGTACTTC
CDR3: CASRGTSGRRETQYF

D: NA
V: TRBV7-3
size: once
J: TRBJ2-1
DNA: TGTGCCAGCAGCTTAGGGTCGCTAGCCCGGGATGAGCAGTTCTTC
CDR3: CASSLGSLARDEQFF

D: TRBD1
V: TRBV15
size: NA
J: TRBJ2-3
DNA: TGTGCCACCAGGAAACAGGGGTACACAGATACGCAGTATTTT
CDR3: CATRKQGYTDTQYF

D: TRBD1
V: TRBV7-2
size: NA
J: TRBJ2-3
DNA: TGTGCCAGCAGCTTAGGGGATAGGGACAGGGGGAGCACAGATACGCAGTATTTT
CDR3: CASSLGDRDRGSTDTQYF

D: NA
V: TRBV5-1
size: NA
J: TRBJ2-2
DNA: TGCGCCAGCAGCCCTGCGGAGGGGATGAACACCGGGGAGCTGTTTTTT
CDR3: CASSPAEGMNTGELFF

D: TRBD1
V: TRBV7-9
size: NA
J: TRBJ1-5
DNA: TGTGCCAGCAGCTTGTCAGGGGGCGTTCAGCCCCAGCATTTT
CDR3: CASSLSGGVQPQHF

D: TRBD1
V: TRBV14
size: few
J: TRBJ2-7
DNA: TGTGCCAGCAGAAGGACAGGGGAGTCCTACGAGCAGTACTTC
CDR3: CASRRTGESYEQYF

D: NA
V: TRBV18
size: NA
J: TRBJ2-7
DNA: TGTGCCAGCTCACCACCGCTAGGAGGGACCTCCGAGCAGTACTTC
CDR3: CASSPPLGGTSEQYF

D: NA
V: TRBV28
size: NA
J: TRBJ2-7
DNA: TGTGCCAGCAGTTTATTTGGGCTCACCTACGAGCAGTACTTC
CDR3: CASSLFGLTYEQYF

D: NA
V: TRBV28
size: NA
J: TRBJ2-1
DNA: TGTGCCAGCAGTTTAAGCCCACGCTCCTACAATGAGCAGTTCTTC
CDR3: CASSLSPRSYNEQFF

D: TRBD2
V: TRBV7-6
size: few
J: TRBJ2-1
DNA: TGTGCCAGCAGCACGCTACTAGCGGGAGGTGACGATGAGCAGTTCTTC
CDR3: CASSTLLAGGDDEQFF

D: NA
V: TRBV7-6
size: NA
J: TRBJ1-1
DNA: TGTGCCAGCAGCGCAACAGGGAACACTGAAGCTTTCTTT
CDR3: CASSATGNTEAFF

D: TRBD1
V: TRBV28
size: NA
J: TRBJ1-1
DNA: TGTGCCAGCAGTCCCGCCGGGACAGGGGACACTGAAGCTTTCTTT
CDR3: CASSPAGTGDTEAFF

D: NA
V: TRBV9
size: NA
J: TRBJ1-1
DNA: TGTGCCAGCAGCGAAAGCGGGACTTTGAACACTGAAGCTTTCTTT
CDR3: CASSESGTLNTEAFF

D: NA
V: TRBV2
size: NA
J: TRBJ1-1
DNA: TGTGCCAGCAATGGGGCCATGGGATTGGGCACTGAAGCTTTCTTT
CDR3: CASNGAMGLGTEAFF

D: NA
V: TRBV28
size: NA
J: TRBJ2-5
DNA: TGTGCCAGCAGTTTACAGGACTCCTGGGAGACCCAGTACTTC
CDR3: CASSLQDSWETQYF

D: TRBD2
V: TRBV19
size: NA
J: TRBJ2-7
DNA: TGTGCCTGTCGTACGAGCGGGAGTGATGCCTACGAGCAGTACTTC
CDR3: CACRTSGSDAYEQYF

D: NA
V: TRBV29-1
size: NA
J: TRBJ1-2
DNA: TGCAGCGGACAGACAGTGCCTAACTATGGCTACACCTTC
CDR3: CSGQTVPNYGYTF

D: NA
V: TRBV13
size: NA
J: TRBJ2-6
DNA: TGTGCCAGCAGCTTGTTTTCCGACTTCTCTGGGGCCAACGTCCTGACTTTC
CDR3: CASSLFSDFSGANVLTF

D: NA
V: TRBV30
size: NA
J: TRBJ1-2
DNA: TGTGCCTGGAGAGAAACAGCTAACTATGGCTACACCTTC
CDR3: CAWRETANYGYTF

D: NA
V: TRBV18
size: NA
J: TRBJ1-4
DNA: TGTGCCAGCTCACCACGTCAGCAGGCAACTAATGAAAAACTGTTTTTT
CDR3: CASSPRQQATNEKLFF

D: TRBD1
V: TRBV2
size: NA
J: TRBJ2-5
DNA: TGTGCCAGCAGTGAAGCGCTTCCGGAACAGGGGGAAGAGACCCAGTACTTC
CDR3: CASSEALPEQGEETQYF

D: NA
V: TRBV18
size: NA
J: TRBJ2-2
DNA: TGTGCCAGCTCACCCTTCACCGGGGAGCTGTTTTTT
CDR3: CASSPFTGELFF

D: NA
V: TRBV19
size: NA
J: TRBJ2-5
DNA: TGTGCCAGTACCAGTACAGGGTCGGAGACCCAGTACTTC
CDR3: CASTSTGSETQYF

D: TRBD1
V: TRBV7-9
size: NA
J: TRBJ2-5
DNA: TGTGCCAGCAGCTCCCGGACAGGGGGCAGGGAGACCCAGTACTTC
CDR3: CASSSRTGGRETQYF

D: NA
V: TRBV12-5
size: NA
J: TRBJ1-4
DNA: TGTGCTAGTGGTTTGGTACCCATCCGGGGGGGGCCAACTAATGAAAAACTGTTTTTT
CDR3: CASGLVPIRGGPTNEKLFF